These T cell receptor beta chains were read from a single sample in a study of shared clonotypes between healthy human individuals. Method: immunoSEQ multiplex PCR; TCRdb's copy keeps in-frame clones and lacks some. The repertoire includes some 1,100,000 clones, around 78% of them detected once, and under 0.6% sits in the top ten. The sequencing input was memory CD4+ T cells from PBMCs. These receptors came from a man younger than 30 in good health. Some clones in this sample may be carry-over from other donors' samples. The CDR3 runs from the conserved cysteine through the conserved F or W. Each record gives: V gene, J gene, CDR3 protein.

>TRBV29-1|TRBJ1-1
CSVDGQGRILNTEAFF
>TRBV18|TRBJ1-2
CASSPLREDGYTF
>TRBV5-4|TRBJ2-5
CASSQDPYRDYKETQYF
>TRBV4-1|TRBJ2-1
CASRISGFSGSAHEQFF
>TRBV28|TRBJ2-7
CASSPLGEREGSYEQYF
>TRBV27|TRBJ2-7
CASSLSPTWGYEQYF
>TRBV7-2|TRBJ2-3
CASSQPLAAPTDTQYF
>TRBV28|TRBJ1-1
CASRPVNTEAFF
>TRBV5-4|TRBJ2-3
CASSTPAGGSTDTQYF
>TRBV7-2|TRBJ2-1
CASSPGGRYNEQFF
>TRBV18|TRBJ1-4
CASSQGQVATNEKLFF
>TRBV29-1|TRBJ1-2
CSVETQAF
>TRBV11-1|TRBJ2-7
CASSLASRDRGYEQYF
>TRBV28|TRBJ1-4
CASRRGGRLFF
>TRBV28|TRBJ1-2
CASSLNLYGYTF
>TRBV27|TRBJ1-2
CASSLLSPLPLGYTF
>TRBV5-6|TRBJ2-3
CASSGSGTRPADTQYF
>TRBV28|TRBJ2-7
CASSPPGQGFSYEQYF
>TRBV5-4|TRBJ1-2
CASSPTGYGYTF
>TRBV6-5|TRBJ1-1
CASRDRVNTEAFF
>TRBV28|TRBJ1-5
CASRPTRQGRGYQPQHF
>TRBV5-1|TRBJ2-7
CASSLPGTGGHEQYF
>TRBV5-8|TRBJ2-7
CASETFSGEQYF
>TRBV6-5|TRBJ1-4
CASSYPGGRLFF
>TRBV29-1|TRBJ1-5
CSVEDGGNQPQHF
>TRBV5-1|TRBJ2-7
CASSLVSPYEQYF
>TRBV7-2|TRBJ2-2
CASSLVPGTGELFF
>TRBV20-1|TRBJ2-1
CSAARNEQFF
>TRBV2|TRBJ1-2
CASHDMGNYGYTF
>TRBV9|TRBJ2-5
CASSAPDGGQETQYF
>TRBV5-6|TRBJ2-5
CASSARGHFQETQYF
>TRBV19|TRBJ1-2
CASSISRGGYGYTF
>TRBV28|TRBJ2-1
CASNRRGLGQGGNEQFF
>TRBV9|TRBJ1-1
CASSPEDRGTEAFF
>TRBV9|TRBJ1-1
CASSTDPGGTEAFF
>TRBV19|TRBJ2-2
CASSIRSGRADTGELFF
>TRBV5-4|TRBJ2-7
CASSLGGPGEAHEQYF
>TRBV5-4|TRBJ1-4
CASSTDRGKLFF
>TRBV5-4|TRBJ2-1
CASSPGGGRGYNEQFF
>TRBV7-9|TRBJ1-5
CASSLGAGGANQPQHF
>TRBV15|TRBJ1-1
CATSRGGSVDTEAFF
>TRBV2|TRBJ2-5
CASSEGGGETQYF
>TRBV10-3|TRBJ1-2
CAIHKGEGYGYTF
>TRBV2|TRBJ1-1
CASTSAGVWPFF
>TRBV5-1|TRBJ1-4
CASSLGGPMTTNEKLFF
>TRBV21-1|TRBJ2-7
CASSKEGGHTTTFYEQYF
>TRBV4-2|TRBJ1-5
CASSQGGWPQHF
>TRBV27|TRBJ1-2
CASSLGHTRYGYTF
>TRBV2|TRBJ1-5
CASREVVAQPQHF
>TRBV10-3|TRBJ2-3
CAISSGREVPTDTQYF
>TRBV7-9|TRBJ2-3
CASTTGDFRTDTQYF
>TRBV11-2|TRBJ2-7
CASSLVMGTGVYEQYF
>TRBV7-8|TRBJ2-7
CASSSQVGGEQYF
>TRBV25-1|TRBJ2-7
CASSESSTPYEQYF
>TRBV5-8|TRBJ1-1
CASSAGLHTEAFF
>TRBV11-3|TRBJ2-1
CASSRGAPNEQFF
>TRBV2|TRBJ2-5
CASSIAGGEETQYF